The clone carrying this TCR beta chain appeared once. The V end was cut by 1 base, the J end by 1 base, with 8 bases between. Germline V gene data show CDR1 as SGHTA and CDR2 as FQGNSA. The CDR3 is 15 residues long. This sample was included in a study of Ad26.COV2.S vaccination and SARS-CoV-2 variants. Study as a whole: A participant enrolled in the COV1001 Ad26.COV2.S trial arm provided the sample.

The treatment was: approximately 18 received Ad26.COV2.S at low or high dose, single or two shots; 5 received placebo; per-sample allocation not given. Sampling occurred on day 63 after the first vaccine or placebo injection. Assay used: immunoSEQ multiplex PCR; TCRdb lists only in-frame clones, some missing. The sample holds a few hundred thousand clones, 70% to 90% seen once. The clonotype originates from a person aged 18-65 years who received the Ad26.COV2.S COVID-19 vaccine or a placebo. The source material was peripheral blood, sampled in a trial of Ad26.COV2.S vaccine versus placebo. The chain employs TRBV7-2 and TRBJ1-5; D gene unclear. DNA for the CDR3: TGTGCCAGCAGCTTAGGGGCCGAAAGCAATCAGCCCCAGCATTTT. Residues: CASSLGAESNQPQHF.